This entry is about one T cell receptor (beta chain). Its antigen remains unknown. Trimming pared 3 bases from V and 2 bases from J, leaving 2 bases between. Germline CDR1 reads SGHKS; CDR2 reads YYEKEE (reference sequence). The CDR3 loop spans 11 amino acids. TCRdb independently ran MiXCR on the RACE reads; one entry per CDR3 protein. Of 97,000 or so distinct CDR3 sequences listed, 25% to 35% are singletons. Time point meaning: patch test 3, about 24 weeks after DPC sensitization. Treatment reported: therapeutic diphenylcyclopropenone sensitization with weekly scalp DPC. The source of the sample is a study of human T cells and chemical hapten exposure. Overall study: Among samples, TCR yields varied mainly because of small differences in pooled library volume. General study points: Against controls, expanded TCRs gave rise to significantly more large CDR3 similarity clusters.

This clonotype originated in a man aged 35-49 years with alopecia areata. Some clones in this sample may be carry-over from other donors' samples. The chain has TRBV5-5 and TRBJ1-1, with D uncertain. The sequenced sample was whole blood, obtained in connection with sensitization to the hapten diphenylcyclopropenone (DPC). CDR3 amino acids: CASSSNTEAFF. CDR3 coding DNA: TGTGCCAGCAGCTCAAACACTGAAGCTTTCTTT.